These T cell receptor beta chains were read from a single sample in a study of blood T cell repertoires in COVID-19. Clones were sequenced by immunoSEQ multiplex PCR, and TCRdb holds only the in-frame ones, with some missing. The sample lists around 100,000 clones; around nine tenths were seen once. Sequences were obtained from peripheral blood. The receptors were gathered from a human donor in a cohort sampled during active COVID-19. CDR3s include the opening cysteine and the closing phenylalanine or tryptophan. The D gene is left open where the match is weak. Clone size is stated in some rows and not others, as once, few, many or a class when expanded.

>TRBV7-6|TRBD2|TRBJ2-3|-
CASSLGTSGSLGTQYF
TGTGCCAGCAGCTTGGGGACTAGCGGGTCTTTGGGTACGCAGTATTTT
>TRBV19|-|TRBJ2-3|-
CASSEWDTQYF
TGTGCCAGTAGTGAGTGGGATACGCAGTATTTT
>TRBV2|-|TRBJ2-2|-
CASNGLGPGELFF
TGTGCCAGCAATGGTTTGGGGCCCGGGGAGCTGTTTTTT
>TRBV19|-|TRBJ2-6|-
CASSILSGAGFSGANVLTF
TGTGCCAGTAGTATATTGTCGGGCGCGGGGTTCTCTGGGGCCAACGTCCTGACTTTC
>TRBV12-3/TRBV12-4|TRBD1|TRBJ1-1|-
CASSSGQVEAFF
TGTGCCAGCAGCTCGGGACAGGTTGAAGCTTTCTTT
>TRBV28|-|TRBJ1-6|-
CASSPAAGSNSPLHF
TGTGCCAGCAGTCCCGCCGCAGGGTCGAATTCACCCCTCCACTTT
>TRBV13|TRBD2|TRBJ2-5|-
CASSQERGGEETQYF
TGTGCCAGCAGCCAGGAGCGGGGGGGTGAGGAGACCCAGTACTTC
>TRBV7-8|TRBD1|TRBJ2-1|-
CASSLVSGGRFF
TGTGCCAGCAGCTTAGTTTCAGGGGGCAGGTTCTTC
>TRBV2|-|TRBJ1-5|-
CASSRGGSNQPQHF
TGTGCCAGCAGTCGGGGGGGTAGCAATCAGCCCCAGCATTTT
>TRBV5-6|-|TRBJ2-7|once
CASAPGGPYEQYF
TGTGCCAGCGCTCCGGGGGGCCCCTACGAGCAGTACTTC
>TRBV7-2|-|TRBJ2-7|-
CASSFPGREQYF
TGTGCCAGCAGCTTTCCAGGGAGGGAGCAGTACTTC
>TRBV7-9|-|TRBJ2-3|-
CASSLGAHRYTDTQYF
TGTGCCAGCAGCTTAGGGGCCCACAGGTACACAGATACGCAGTATTTT
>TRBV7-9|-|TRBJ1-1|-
CASSLWAGTGTEAFF
TGTGCCAGCAGCTTATGGGCGGGGACGGGCACTGAAGCTTTCTTT
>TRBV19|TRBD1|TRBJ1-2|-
CASNLGTGGVGSYGYTF
TGTGCCAGTAATTTGGGGACAGGGGGTGTTGGTTCCTATGGCTACACCTTC
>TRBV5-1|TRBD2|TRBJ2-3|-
CASSPRGEHRTDTQYF
TGCGCCAGCAGCCCACGGGGGGAGCATCGCACAGATACGCAGTATTTT
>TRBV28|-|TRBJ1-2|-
CASSSPAGGYGYTF
TGTGCCAGCTCCTCTCCGGCGGGGGGCTATGGCTACACCTTC
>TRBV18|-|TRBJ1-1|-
CASSPRSNTEAFF
TGTGCCAGCTCACCCCGGTCGAACACTGAAGCTTTCTTT
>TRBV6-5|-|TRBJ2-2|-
CASSYLRPNTGELFF
TGTGCCAGCAGTTACCTCAGGCCTAACACCGGGGAGCTGTTTTTT
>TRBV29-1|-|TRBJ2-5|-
CSVDDNPETQYF
TGCAGCGTTGATGACAACCCGGAGACCCAGTACTTC
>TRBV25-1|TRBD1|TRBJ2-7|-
CASSSPTGGDEQYF
TGTGCCAGCAGTTCCCCGACAGGGGGAGACGAGCAGTACTTC
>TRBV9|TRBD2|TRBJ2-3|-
CASSLAADTDTQYF
TGTGCCAGCAGCCTAGCGGCGGACACAGATACGCAGTATTTT
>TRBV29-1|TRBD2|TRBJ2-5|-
CSVRVAGGLRETQYF
TGCAGCGTTCGGGTAGCGGGAGGGCTAAGAGAGACCCAGTACTTC